This T cell receptor beta chain emerged from a study of T cell changes during pregnancy in multiple sclerosis. Sequenced by immunoSEQ multiplex PCR; TCRdb stores in-frame clones only, minus some. The profile shows some 46,000 clones, over 90% of them singletons. V dropped 4 bases and J dropped 5; count of bases not matched to a gene: 2. Germline V gene sequence: CDR1 MNHEY, CDR2 SVGAGI. There are 14 residues in the CDR3. The sequence came from a female donor with multiple sclerosis, enrolled in a pregnancy study. The sample consisted of peripheral blood, taken in the third trimester of pregnancy. The chain links TRBV6-5 to TRBJ2-2; 9 bases are a match to TRBD2. CDR3 DNA: TGTGCCAGCAGTTGGGCGGGAGGGACCGGGGAGCTGTTTTTT. Its translation: CASSWAGGTGELFF.